One sample yielded the 21 T cell receptor beta chains listed below, sequenced in a study of T cell responses to AZD1222 COVID-19 vaccine. Method: immunoSEQ multiplex PCR; TCRdb's copy keeps in-frame clones and lacks some. The sample includes some 140,000 clones, 70% to 90% of them seen just once. The sample here was peripheral blood, taken on day 0 of AZD1222 vaccination. The source of these receptors is an adult in good health.

The chain employs TRBV27 and TRBJ2-4; no definite D call. Trimming removed 2 bases from V and 1 base from J, with 6 bases in between. Germline CDR1 reads MNHEY; CDR2 reads SMNVEV (reference sequence). The length of the CDR3 is 14 residues. CDR3 DNA: TGTGCCAGCAGTTTAGCCTCGGCCAAAAACATTCAGTACTTC. Its translation is CASSLASAKNIQYF.

J is TRBJ1-4 and V is TRBV5-1; D remains unclear. Germline CDR1 SGHRS, CDR2 YFSETQ. This CDR3 comprises 16 residues. V was shortened by 5 bases and J by 0 bases, with 14 bases between the two germline ends. Written as DNA, the CDR3 is TGCGCCAGCAGACCAACCGTCAGTGCAACTAATGAAAAACTGTTTTTT. This gives the protein CASRPTVSATNEKLFF.

The gene calls are TRBV12-3 or TRBV12-4 and TRBJ1-2; TRBD1 might be the D (6 bases). This CDR3 region has 13 residues. The germline V and J ends were trimmed by 8 bases and 10 bases, with 20 bases remaining between them. CDR3 protein: CASVDPGHRHYTF. CDR3 DNA sequence: TGTGCCAGCGTTGATCCGGGACACCGTCACTACACCTTC.

This clone was counted only a few times. The chain carries TRBV27 and TRBJ1-2; no definite D call. The V gene lost 3 bases and the J gene lost 10 bases, with 18 bases spanning the gap. The germline CDR1 and CDR2 sequences are MNHEY and SMNVEV (reference sequence). CDR3 length: 14 amino acids. This chain's CDR3 is CASSFTGSMLTYTF. The CDR3 DNA follows: TGTGCCAGCAGTTTTACGGGGTCGATGCTAACCTACACCTTC.

The CDR3 DNA sequence: TGTGCCAGCAGCGAGGGGGGGCCCGGAGATACGCAGTATTTT. Translation gives CASSEGGPGDTQYF. The chain recombines TRBV6-2 or TRBV6-3 with TRBJ2-3, with a possible D match to TRBD2 (7 bases). Germline CDR1 reads MNHEY; CDR2 reads SVGEGT. V lost 6 bases and J 5 bases, leaving 15 bases between the germline ends. CDR3 size: 14 residues.

The genes are TRBV7-2 and TRBJ1-2; no clear D gene. V was clipped by 5 bases and J by 5 bases, with 15 bases between them. The CDR3 totals 14 residues. In germline, CDR1 is SGHTA, CDR2 FQGNSA. The CDR3 loop is CASSAEQGPYGYTF. The CDR3 coding sequence is TGTGCCAGCAGCGCCGAACAAGGCCCTTATGGCTACACCTTC.

The rearrangement uses TRBV27 and TRBJ1-6, with D hard to call. CDR3 length: 15 residues. CDR1 and CDR2 (germline): MNHEY, SMNVEV (reference sequence). Trimming removed 6 bases from V and 9 bases from J, with 18 bases in between. DNA of the CDR3: TGTGCCAGCAGCCCCAAGGTTGAGGGTTTTTCACCCCTCCACTTT. Residues: CASSPKVEGFSPLHF.

This rearrangement joins TRBV4-2 to TRBJ1-1, with D possibly TRBD1 on 6 matching bases. This CDR3 has 17 residues. V lost 3 bases to trimming and J lost 10 bases, with 27 bases between them. Germline assignment: CDR1 LGHNA and CDR2 YNFKEQ. The CDR3 DNA sequence: TGTGCCAGCAGCCAGGGGGGTCCGGGCAGGGGAGGATTAACAGCTTTCTTT. Encoded protein: CASSQGGPGRGGLTAFF.

The J gene is TRBJ2-1, the V gene TRBV6-4; D possibly corresponds to TRBD2 (5 bases). The CDR3 loop spans 16 amino acids. Looked up from germline, CDR1 is MRHNA and CDR2 is SNTAGT. V shed 0 bases and J shed 3 bases, with 12 bases lying between them. The CDR3: CASSDSSAAGYNEQFF. The CDR3 nucleotides are TGTGCCAGCAGTGACTCCTCAGCGGCCGGCTACAATGAGCAGTTCTTC.

The gene calls are TRBV7-2 and TRBJ1-1; TRBD1 is a possible D gene (6 bases). V lost 4 bases and J 1 base, leaving 13 bases between the germline ends. The germline gives CDR1 SGHTA, CDR2 FQGNSA. The CDR3 is made up of 15 amino acids. The CDR3 region is CASSSTGAGNTEAFF. The CDR3 DNA reads TGTGCCAGCAGCTCTACGGGGGCAGGGAACACTGAAGCTTTCTTT.

V is TRBV5-1 and J is TRBJ2-7, with 7 nucleotides matching TRBD2. After removal of 4 bases from V and 5 bases from J, the junction contained 15 bases not matched to a gene. Germline V gives CDR1 SGHRS, CDR2 YFSETQ. The CDR3 runs 16 residues. CDR3 DNA sequence: TGCGCCAGCAGCCAAGAACCGGGAGGAGTCTTCCACGAGCAGTACTTC. Amino acid sequence: CASSQEPGGVFHEQYF.

The chain combines TRBV4-3 with TRBJ1-1; D might be TRBD1 (5 bases). This CDR3 spans 15 amino acids. Trimming cost V 0 bases and J 3 bases, with 11 bases left between them. Germline assignment: CDR1 LGHNA and CDR2 YSLEER. The CDR3 bases are TGCGCCAGCAGCCAAGATCTTAAGGGGTACACTGAAGCTTTCTTT. Encoded protein: CASSQDLKGYTEAFF.

The chain has TRBV2 and TRBJ1-6, with a tentative D call TRBD1 (5 bases). The CDR3 is 16 amino acids. CDR1 SNHLY and CDR2 FYNNEI come from the germline V gene. Trimming cost V 2 bases and J 7 bases, with 15 bases left between them. CDR3 DNA: TGTGCCAGCAGTGAATCTGGGGCCGGAGTCAATTCACCCCTCCACTTT. It translates to CASSESGAGVNSPLHF.

A single count supports this clone. The chain uses TRBV7-2 and TRBJ2-3; possibly TRBD2 for D (7 bases). Germline V gene lookup returns CDR1 SGHTA and CDR2 FQGNSA. The V end lost 5 bases, the J end lost 13 bases, and 19 bases lay between the germline ends. The length of the CDR3 is 13 residues. The CDR3 DNA follows: TGTGCCAGCAGCACTCGCGAGGGGGGACTAAAGTATTTT. Protein sequence: CASSTREGGLKYF.

This chain links TRBV4-1 with TRBJ2-3; no reliable D call. Germline values: CDR1 MGHRA, CDR2 YSYEKL. Trimming removed 2 bases at V and 0 bases at J, with 6 bases between. CDR3 length equals 14 residues. The CDR3, as DNA: TGCGCCAGCAGCCAACAGACAAGCACAGATACGCAGTATTTT. Protein product: CASSQQTSTDTQYF.

A single count supports this clone. The rearrangement links TRBV9 to TRBJ2-7; D may be TRBD1 (6 bases). The CDR3 loop spans 15 amino acids. Germline assignment: CDR1 SGDLS and CDR2 YYNGEE. V lost 4 bases to trimming and J lost 0 bases, with 14 bases between them. The DNA for the CDR3 is TGTGCCAGCAGCCTTGGCGAGGGACACTCCTACGAGCAGTACTTC. Its protein is CASSLGEGHSYEQYF.

This clone was detected ten times or more. The chain links TRBV4-2 to TRBJ1-1, with TRBD1 matching over 7 bases. The CDR3 consists of 16 residues. CDR1 LGHNA and CDR2 YNFKEQ come from the germline V gene. Germline trimming cut 8 bases from V and 4 bases from J; bases unmatched to any gene: 16. CDR3 loop: CASSTNPGGGGTEAFF. As DNA, the CDR3 is TGTGCCAGCTCTACGAATCCAGGGGGAGGAGGCACTGAAGCTTTCTTT.

The rearrangement joins TRBV5-1 to TRBJ1-5, with D unresolved. CDR3 length: 13 amino acids. The germline V gene has CDR1 SGHRS and CDR2 YFSETQ. The V gene lost 4 bases and the J gene lost 3 bases, with 8 bases spanning the gap. The CDR3 protein is CASSQDLNQPQHF. The CDR3 DNA reads as TGCGCCAGCAGCCAGGACCTCAATCAGCCCCAGCATTTT.

CDR3 protein: CASSQQYNSPLHF. The CDR3 nucleotides are TGTGCCAGCAGCCAACAGTATAATTCACCCCTCCACTTT. The J gene is TRBJ1-6, the V gene TRBV3-1 (or the pseudogene TRBV3-2); D gene ambiguous. Trimming took 2 bases from V and 4 from J, leaving 3 bases between them. The CDR3 sequence is 13 residues long. CDR1 and CDR2 from the germline V gene are LGHDT and YNNKEL (reference sequence).

The CDR3 loop reads CASLGPYGYTF. The CDR3 coding sequence is TGTGCCAGCCTAGGGCCCTATGGCTACACCTTC. The J gene is TRBJ1-2, the V gene TRBV25-1; D not resolved. V lost 8 bases and J 4 bases, leaving 8 bases between the germline ends. The length of the CDR3 is 11 residues. Germline-derived CDR1 and CDR2 are MGHDK and SYGVNS.

The CDR3 reads CSVEEVNTGLYEQYF. The CDR3 DNA reads as TGCAGCGTTGAAGAAGTGAACACAGGCCTGTACGAGCAGTACTTC. The chain carries TRBV29-1 and TRBJ2-7, with D perhaps TRBD1 (5 bases). The CDR3 covers 15 residues. Trimming cost V 0 bases and J 4 bases, with 16 bases left between them. Germline V gives CDR1 SQVTM, CDR2 ANQGSEA.